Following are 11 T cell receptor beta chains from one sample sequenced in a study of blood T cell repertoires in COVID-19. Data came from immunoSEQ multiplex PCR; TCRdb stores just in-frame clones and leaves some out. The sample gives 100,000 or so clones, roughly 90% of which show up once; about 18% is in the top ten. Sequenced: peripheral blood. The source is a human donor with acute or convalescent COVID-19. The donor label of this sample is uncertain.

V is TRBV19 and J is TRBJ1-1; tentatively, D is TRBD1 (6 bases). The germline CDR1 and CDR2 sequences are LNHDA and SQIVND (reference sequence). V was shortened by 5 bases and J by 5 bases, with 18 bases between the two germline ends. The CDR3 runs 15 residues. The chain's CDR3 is CASSPPWGGGTEAFF. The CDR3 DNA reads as TGTGCCAGTAGTCCTCCTTGGGGAGGGGGGACTGAAGCTTTCTTT.

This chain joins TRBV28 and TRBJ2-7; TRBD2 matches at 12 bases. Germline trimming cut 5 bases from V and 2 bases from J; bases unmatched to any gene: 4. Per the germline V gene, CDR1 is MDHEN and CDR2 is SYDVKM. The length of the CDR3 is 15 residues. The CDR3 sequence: CASSHRLAGAYEQYF. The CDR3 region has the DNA TGTGCCAGCAGTCATAGACTAGCGGGAGCCTACGAGCAGTACTTC.

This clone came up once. DNA for the CDR3: TGCGCCAGCAGCCCGACTCGAAGCTCCTACAATGAGCAGTTCTTC. Translated: CASSPTRSSYNEQFF. V is TRBV5-1 and J is TRBJ2-1; D remains ambiguous. The V end lost 4 bases, the J end lost 0 bases, and 11 bases lay between the germline ends. The CDR3 has 15 amino acids. Germline CDR1 SGHRS, CDR2 YFSETQ.

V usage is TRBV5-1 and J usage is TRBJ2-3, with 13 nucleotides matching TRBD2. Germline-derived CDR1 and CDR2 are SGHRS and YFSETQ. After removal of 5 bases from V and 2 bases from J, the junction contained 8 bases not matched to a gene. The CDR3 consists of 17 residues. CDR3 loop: CASRLPGLAGITDTQYF. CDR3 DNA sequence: TGCGCCAGCAGATTGCCGGGACTAGCGGGGATCACAGATACGCAGTATTTT.

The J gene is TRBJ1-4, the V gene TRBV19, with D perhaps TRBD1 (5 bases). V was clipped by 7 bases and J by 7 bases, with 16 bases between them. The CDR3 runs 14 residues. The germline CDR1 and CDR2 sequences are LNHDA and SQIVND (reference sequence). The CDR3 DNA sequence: TGTGCCAGTACTTGGGCAGGGCAAGGTGAAAAACTGTTTTTT. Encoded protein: CASTWAGQGEKLFF.

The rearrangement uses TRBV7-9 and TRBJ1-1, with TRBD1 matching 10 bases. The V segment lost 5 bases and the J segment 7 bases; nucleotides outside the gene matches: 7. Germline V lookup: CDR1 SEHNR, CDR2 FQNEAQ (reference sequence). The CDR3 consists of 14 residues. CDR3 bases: TGTGCCAGCAGCGACAGGGGGCGCAAGAATGAAGCTTTCTTT. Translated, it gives CASSDRGRKNEAFF.

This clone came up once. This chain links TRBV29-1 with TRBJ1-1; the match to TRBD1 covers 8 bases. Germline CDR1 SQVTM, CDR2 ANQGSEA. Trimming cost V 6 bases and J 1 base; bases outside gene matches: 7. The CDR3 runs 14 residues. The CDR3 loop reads CSVASGTGNTEAFF. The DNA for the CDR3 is TGCAGCGTCGCATCTGGGACAGGGAACACTGAAGCTTTCTTT.

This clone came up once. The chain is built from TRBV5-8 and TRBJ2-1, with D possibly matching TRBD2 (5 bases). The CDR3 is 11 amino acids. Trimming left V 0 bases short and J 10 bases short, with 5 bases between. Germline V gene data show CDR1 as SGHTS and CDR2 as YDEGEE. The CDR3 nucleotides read TGTGCCAGCAGCTTGGGGGAGGAGCAGTTCTTC. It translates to CASSLGEEQFF.

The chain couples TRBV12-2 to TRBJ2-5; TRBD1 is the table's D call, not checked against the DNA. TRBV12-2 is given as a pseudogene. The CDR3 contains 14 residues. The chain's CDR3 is CASRNLGGQETQYF. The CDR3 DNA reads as TGTGCAAGTCGCAACCTAGGGGGTCAAGAGACCCAGTACTTC.

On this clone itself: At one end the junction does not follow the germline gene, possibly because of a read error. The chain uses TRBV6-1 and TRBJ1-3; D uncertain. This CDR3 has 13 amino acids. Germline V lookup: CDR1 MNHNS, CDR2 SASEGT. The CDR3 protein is CASGEQSGNTIYF. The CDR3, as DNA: TGTGCCAGCGGTGAACAATCTGGAAACACCATATATTTT.

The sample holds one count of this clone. CDR3 DNA sequence: TGTGCCAGCAGTGAGGCCGGACTAGCGGGCACAGATACGCAGTATTTT. Residues: CASSEAGLAGTDTQYF. V gene TRBV2 combines with J gene TRBJ2-3; 10 bases are a match to TRBD2. The CDR3 contains 16 residues. With 3 bases clipped from V and 1 base from J, the junction kept 4 bases outside the gene matches. Germline V gene sequence: CDR1 SNHLY, CDR2 FYNNEI.